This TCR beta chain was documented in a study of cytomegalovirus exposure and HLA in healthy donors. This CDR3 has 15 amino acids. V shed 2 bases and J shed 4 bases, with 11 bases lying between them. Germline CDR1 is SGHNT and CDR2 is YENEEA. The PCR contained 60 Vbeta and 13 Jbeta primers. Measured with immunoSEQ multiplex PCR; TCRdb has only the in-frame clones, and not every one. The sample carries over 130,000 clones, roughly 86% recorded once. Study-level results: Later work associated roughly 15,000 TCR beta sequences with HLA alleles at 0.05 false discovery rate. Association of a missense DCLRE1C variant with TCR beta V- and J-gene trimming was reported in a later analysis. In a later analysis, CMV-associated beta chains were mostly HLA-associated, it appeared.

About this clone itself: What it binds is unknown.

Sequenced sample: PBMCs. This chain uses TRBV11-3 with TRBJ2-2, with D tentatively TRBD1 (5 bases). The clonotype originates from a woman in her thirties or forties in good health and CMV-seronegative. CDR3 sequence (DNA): TGTGCCAGCAGCTTAACAGGCCGAGGCACCGGGGAGCTGTTTTTT. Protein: CASSLTGRGTGELFF.